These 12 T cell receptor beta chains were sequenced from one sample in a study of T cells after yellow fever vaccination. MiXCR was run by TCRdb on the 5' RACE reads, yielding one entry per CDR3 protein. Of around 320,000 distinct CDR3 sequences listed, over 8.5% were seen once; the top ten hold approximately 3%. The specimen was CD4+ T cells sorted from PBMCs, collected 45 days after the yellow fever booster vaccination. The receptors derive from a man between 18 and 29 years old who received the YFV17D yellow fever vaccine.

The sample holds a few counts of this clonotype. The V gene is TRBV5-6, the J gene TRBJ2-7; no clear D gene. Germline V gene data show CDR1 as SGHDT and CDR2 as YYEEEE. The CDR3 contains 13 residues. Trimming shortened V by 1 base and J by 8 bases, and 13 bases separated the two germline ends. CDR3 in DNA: TGTGCCAGCAGCTTGCTGGCAGGCGGTAAGCAGTACGTC. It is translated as CASSLLAGGKQYV.

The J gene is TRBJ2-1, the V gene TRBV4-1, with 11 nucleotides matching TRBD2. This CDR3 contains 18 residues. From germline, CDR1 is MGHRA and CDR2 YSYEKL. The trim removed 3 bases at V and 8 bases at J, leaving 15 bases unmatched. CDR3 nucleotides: TGCGCCAGCAGCCACATAACGGGGGGACTAGCGGTACAAGATGAGCAGTTCTTC. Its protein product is CASSHITGGLAVQDEQFF.

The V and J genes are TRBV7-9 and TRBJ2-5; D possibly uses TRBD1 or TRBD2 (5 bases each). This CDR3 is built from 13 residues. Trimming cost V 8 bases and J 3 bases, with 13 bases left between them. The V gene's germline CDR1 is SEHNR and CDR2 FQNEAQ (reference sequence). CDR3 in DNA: TGTGCCAGCCGGGGCGGCAGAAAAGAGACCCAGTACTTC. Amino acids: CASRGGRKETQYF.

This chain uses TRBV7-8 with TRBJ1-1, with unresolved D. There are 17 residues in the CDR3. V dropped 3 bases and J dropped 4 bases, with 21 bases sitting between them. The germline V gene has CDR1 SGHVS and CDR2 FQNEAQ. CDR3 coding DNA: TGTGCCAGCAGCTTCTTGTCCTCGAGGGATTGGACCACTGAAGCTTTCTTT. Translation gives CASSFLSSRDWTTEAFF.

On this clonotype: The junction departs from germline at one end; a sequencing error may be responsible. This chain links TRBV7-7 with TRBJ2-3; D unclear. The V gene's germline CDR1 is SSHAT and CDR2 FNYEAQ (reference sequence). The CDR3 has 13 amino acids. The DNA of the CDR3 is TGTGCTAGCAGCGTCCGGCCCGCAGATACGCAGTATTTT. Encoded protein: CASSVRPADTQYF.

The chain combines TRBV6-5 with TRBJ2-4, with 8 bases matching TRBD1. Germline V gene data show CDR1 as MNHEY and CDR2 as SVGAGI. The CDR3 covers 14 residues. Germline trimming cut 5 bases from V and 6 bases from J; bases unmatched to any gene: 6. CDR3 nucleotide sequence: TGTGCCAGCAGTCCACGACAGGGGAGAAACATTCAGTACTTC. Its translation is CASSPRQGRNIQYF.

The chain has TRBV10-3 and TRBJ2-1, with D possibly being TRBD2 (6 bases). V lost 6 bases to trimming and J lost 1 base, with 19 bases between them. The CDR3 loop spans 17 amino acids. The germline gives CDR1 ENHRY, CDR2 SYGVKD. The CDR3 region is CAIRRSRGENSYNEQFF. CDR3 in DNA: TGTGCCATCAGGCGCTCGCGCGGGGAGAATTCCTACAATGAGCAGTTCTTC.

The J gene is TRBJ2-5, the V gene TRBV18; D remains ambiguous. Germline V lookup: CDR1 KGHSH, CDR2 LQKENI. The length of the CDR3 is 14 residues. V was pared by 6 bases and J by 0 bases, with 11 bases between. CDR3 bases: TGTGCCAGCTCGCACCAACCGTACCAAGAGACCCAGTACTTC. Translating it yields CASSHQPYQETQYF.

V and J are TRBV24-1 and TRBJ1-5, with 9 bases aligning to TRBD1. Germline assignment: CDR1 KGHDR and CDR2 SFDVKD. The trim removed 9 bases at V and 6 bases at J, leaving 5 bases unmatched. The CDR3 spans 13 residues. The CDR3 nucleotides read TGTGCCACCGGGGACAGGGTCGGTCAGCCCCAGCATTTT. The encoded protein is CATGDRVGQPQHF.

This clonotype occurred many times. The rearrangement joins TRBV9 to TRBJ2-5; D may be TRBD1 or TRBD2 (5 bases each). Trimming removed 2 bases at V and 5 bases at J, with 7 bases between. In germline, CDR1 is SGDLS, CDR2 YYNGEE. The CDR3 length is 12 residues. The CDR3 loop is CASSVGEETQYF. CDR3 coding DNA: TGTGCCAGCAGCGTGGGGGAGGAGACCCAGTACTTC.

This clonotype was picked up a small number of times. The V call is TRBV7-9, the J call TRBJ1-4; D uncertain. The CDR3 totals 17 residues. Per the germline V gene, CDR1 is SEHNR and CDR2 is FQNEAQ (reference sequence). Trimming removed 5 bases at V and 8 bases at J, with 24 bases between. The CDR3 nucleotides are TGTGCCAGCAGCAAGGTCCTAAACCATTTTGCTGACGAAAAACTGTTTTTT. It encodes CASSKVLNHFADEKLFF.

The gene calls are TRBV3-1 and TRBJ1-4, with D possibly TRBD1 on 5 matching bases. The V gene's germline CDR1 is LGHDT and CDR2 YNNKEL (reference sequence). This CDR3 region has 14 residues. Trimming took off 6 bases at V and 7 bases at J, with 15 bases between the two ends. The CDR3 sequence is CASSQGRVVEKLFF. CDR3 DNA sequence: TGTGCCAGCAGTCAGGGCAGGGTAGTTGAAAAACTGTTTTTT.